This T cell receptor (beta chain) was recorded in a study of cytomegalovirus exposure and HLA in healthy donors. Study as a whole: Early released data comprised around 80 million unique TCRs from HLA-typed donors.

Both 60 Vbeta primers and 13 Jbeta primers went into the PCR. Clones were sequenced by immunoSEQ multiplex PCR, and TCRdb holds only the in-frame ones, with some missing. The profile shows 120,000 to 150,000 clones, 66% of them singletons. In the case of this clone: What it binds is not known.

Germline V gene sequence: CDR1 SGDLS, CDR2 YYNGEE. The CDR3 runs 15 residues. The germline V and J ends were trimmed by 0 bases and 4 bases, with 10 bases remaining between them. Findings and caveats of the study: Information on immune exposure was restricted to one variable (CMV serostatus). Some V segments, TRBV6-2 and TRBV6-3 among them, were indistinguishable and were therefore excluded.

Material: PBMCs. The origin of this receptor is a woman in her sixties in good health and CMV-seronegative. This chain joins TRBV9 and TRBJ1-4; possibly TRBD1 for D (6 bases). The CDR3 region has the DNA TGTGCCAGCAGCGTAGCGACAGGCTTTAATGAAAAACTGTTTTTT. Translated, it gives CASSVATGFNEKLFF.